The T cell receptor beta chain under discussion was sequenced for a study of blood T cell repertoires in COVID-19. Study information: The origin of the acute and convalescent COVID-19 samples was the United States, Italy and Spain. Nucleic acid was either cDNA or gDNA, and it came from T cells, B-cell-depleted T cells, or PBMCs.

In the authors' methods: Estimates of nucleated cell counts were drawn from the amplification of reference gene primers. Generated by immunoSEQ multiplex PCR, the TCRdb table keeps only in-frame clones and is missing some. V and J calls and clone size are as listed in that table; D and trimming were resolved from the DNA. The data contain around 160,000 clones, roughly 90% of them singletons. Sequencing was done on a sample of peripheral blood. The source of this sequence is a human donor in a cohort sampled during active COVID-19.

CDR3 sequence: CASSQFPGTEAYEQYF. DNA for the CDR3: TGTGCCAGCAGCCAATTTCCCGGGACAGAAGCCTACGAGCAGTACTTC. The chain is built from TRBV3-1 (or the pseudogene TRBV3-2) and TRBJ2-7, with 7 positions matching TRBD1. The CDR3 runs to 16 residues. Germline CDR1 is LGHDT and CDR2 is YNNKEL (reference sequence). J was trimmed by 2 bases and V by 2 bases; bases with no gene match: 9.